The clone carrying this T cell receptor beta chain was observed a handful of times. Its target is unknown. This entry comes from a study of T cell clonality in common variable immunodeficiency. Points from the study as a whole: Reportedly, TCR beta sequences from common variable immunodeficiency showed fewer deletions and N-nucleotide insertions.

Clones were sequenced by immunoSEQ multiplex PCR, and TCRdb holds only the in-frame ones, with some missing. The table records approximately 30,000 clones without singletons, the ten largest covering less than 4%. This clonotype was obtained from a human donor with common variable immunodeficiency. The sample was peripheral blood mononuclear cells.

The covered CDR3 bases are TGCGCCAGCAGCCTAGCGGGATCCTACGAG. This translates into CASSLAGSYE. The whole CDR3 sequence reads CASSLAGSYEQYF. The chain combines TRBV5-1 with TRBJ2-7; 9 nucleotides align to TRBD2. The read falls 3 residues short of the CDR3 end, and the missing part is taken from the germline J gene. Trimming cost V 4 bases and J 1 base; bases outside gene matches: 0. Germline lookup yields CDR1 SGHRS and CDR2 YFSETQ. The CDR3 is made up of 13 amino acids.